This T cell receptor beta chain was sequenced in a study of T cells in Graves' hyperthyroidism and ophthalmopathy. V dropped 3 bases and J dropped 3 bases, with 14 bases sitting between them. This CDR3 has 14 residues. CDR1 is SQVTM and CDR2 is ANQGSEA in the germline V gene. Amplified TCR beta CDR3 regions derived from RNA transcripts. With the HTBI primer set, the TCR CDR3 went through a first round of RT-PCR. TCRdb fed the multiplex PCR reads into MiXCR, producing one record per CDR3 protein. The data contain about 700,000 distinct CDR3 sequences, approximately 42% of them seen just once; the ten biggest clones take up under 8%. Ten or more counts support this clonotype.

The TCR comes from an adult man with Graves' disease, either hyperthyroidism or ophthalmopathy (not recorded which). The rearrangement uses TRBV29-1 and TRBJ2-5; the D gene is possibly TRBD2 (6 bases). The sequencing sample was made of peripheral blood or thyroid tissue (not recorded which). The chain's CDR3 is CSVDLPGVEETQYF. In DNA, the CDR3 is TGCAGCGTTGACCTACCGGGGGTCGAAGAGACCCAGTACTTC.